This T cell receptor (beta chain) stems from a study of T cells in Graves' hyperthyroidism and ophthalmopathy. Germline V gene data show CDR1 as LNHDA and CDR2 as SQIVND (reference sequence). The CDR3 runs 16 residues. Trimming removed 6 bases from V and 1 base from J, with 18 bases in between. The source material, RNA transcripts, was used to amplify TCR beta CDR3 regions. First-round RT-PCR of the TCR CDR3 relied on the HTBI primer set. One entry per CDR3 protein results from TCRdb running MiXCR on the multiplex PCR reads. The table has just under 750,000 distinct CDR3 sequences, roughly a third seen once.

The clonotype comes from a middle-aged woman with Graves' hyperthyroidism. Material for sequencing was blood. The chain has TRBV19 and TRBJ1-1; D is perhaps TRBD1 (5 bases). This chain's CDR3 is CASRNDRLNPNTEAFF. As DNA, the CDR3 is TGTGCCAGTAGAAACGACAGACTAAACCCGAACACTGAAGCTTTCTTT. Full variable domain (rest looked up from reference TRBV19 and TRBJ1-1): DGGITQSPKYLFRKEGQNVTLSCEQNLNHDAMYWYRQDPGQGLRLIYYSQIVNDFQKGDIAEGYSVSREKKESFPLTVTSAQKNPTAFYLCASRNDRLNPNTEAFFGQGTRLTVV.